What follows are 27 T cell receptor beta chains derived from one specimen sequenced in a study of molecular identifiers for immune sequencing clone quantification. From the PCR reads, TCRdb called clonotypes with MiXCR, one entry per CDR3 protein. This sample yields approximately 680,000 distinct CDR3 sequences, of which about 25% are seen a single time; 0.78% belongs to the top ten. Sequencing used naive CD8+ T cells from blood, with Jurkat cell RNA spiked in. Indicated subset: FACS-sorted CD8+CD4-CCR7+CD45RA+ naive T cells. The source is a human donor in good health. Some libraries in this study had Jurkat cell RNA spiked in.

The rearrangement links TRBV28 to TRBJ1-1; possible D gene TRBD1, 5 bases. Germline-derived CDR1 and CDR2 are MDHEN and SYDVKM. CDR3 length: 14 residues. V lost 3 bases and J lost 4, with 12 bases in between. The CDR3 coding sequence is TGTGCCAGCAGTTTCCCTGGGGCCGGCACTGAAGCTTTCTTT. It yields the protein CASSFPGAGTEAFF.

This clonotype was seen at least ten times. The CDR3 region has the DNA TGTGCCAGCAGTTTTCGGGGGGGTCAGGGCGAGCAGTACTTC. Translating it yields CASSFRGGQGEQYF. The V and J genes are TRBV28 and TRBJ2-7, with TRBD2 matching over 8 bases. V lost 3 bases to trimming and J lost 6 bases; unmatched junction nucleotides: 7. The CDR3 runs to 14 residues. Germline V lookup: CDR1 MDHEN, CDR2 SYDVKM. Full variable domain (remainder filled in from reference TRBV28 and TRBJ2-7): DVKVTQSSRYLVKRTGEKVFLECVQDMDHENMFWYRQDPGLGLRLIYFSYDVKMKEKGDIPEGYSVSREKKERFSLILESASTNQTSMYLCASSFRGGQGEQYFGPGTRLTVT.

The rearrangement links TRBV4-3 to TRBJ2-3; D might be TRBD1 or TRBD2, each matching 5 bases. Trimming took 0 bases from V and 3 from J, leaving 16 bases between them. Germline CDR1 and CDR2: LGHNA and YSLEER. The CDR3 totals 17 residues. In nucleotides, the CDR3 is TGCGCCAGCAGCCAAGATTGGGACGCCACCGGGACAGATACGCAGTATTTT. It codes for CASSQDWDATGTDTQYF.

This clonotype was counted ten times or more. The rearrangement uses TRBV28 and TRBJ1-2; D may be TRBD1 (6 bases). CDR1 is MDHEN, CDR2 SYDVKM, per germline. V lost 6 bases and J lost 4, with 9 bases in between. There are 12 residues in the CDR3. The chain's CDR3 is CASRWGPYGYTF. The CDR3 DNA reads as TGTGCCAGCAGGTGGGGGCCCTATGGCTACACCTTC.

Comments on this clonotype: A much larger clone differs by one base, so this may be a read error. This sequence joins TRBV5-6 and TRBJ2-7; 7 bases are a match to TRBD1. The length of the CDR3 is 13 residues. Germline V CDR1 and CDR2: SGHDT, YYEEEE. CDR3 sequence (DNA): TGTGCCAGCAGCCTGACAGGGAACTACGAGCTGTACTTC. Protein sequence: CASSLTGNYELYF.

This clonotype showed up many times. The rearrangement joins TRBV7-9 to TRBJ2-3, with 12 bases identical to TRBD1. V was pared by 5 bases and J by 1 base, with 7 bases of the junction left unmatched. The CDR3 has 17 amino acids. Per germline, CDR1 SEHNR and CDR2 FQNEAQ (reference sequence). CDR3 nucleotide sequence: TGTGCCAGCAGCACCGGGACAGGGGGCTACCGCACAGATACGCAGTATTTT. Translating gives CASSTGTGGYRTDTQYF.

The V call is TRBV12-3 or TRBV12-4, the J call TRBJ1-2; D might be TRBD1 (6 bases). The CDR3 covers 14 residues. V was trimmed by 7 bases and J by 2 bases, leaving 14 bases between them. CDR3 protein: CASNSGQTNYGYTF. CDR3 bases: TGTGCCAGCAATTCGGGACAAACCAACTATGGCTACACCTTC.

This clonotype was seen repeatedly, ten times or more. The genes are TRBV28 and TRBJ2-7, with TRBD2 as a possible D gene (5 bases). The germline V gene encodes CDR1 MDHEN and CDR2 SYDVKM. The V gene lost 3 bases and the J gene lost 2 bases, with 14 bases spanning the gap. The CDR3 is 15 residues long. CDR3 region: CASSLRLAQAYEQYF. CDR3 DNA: TGTGCCAGCAGTTTGCGCCTAGCCCAAGCCTACGAGCAGTACTTC.

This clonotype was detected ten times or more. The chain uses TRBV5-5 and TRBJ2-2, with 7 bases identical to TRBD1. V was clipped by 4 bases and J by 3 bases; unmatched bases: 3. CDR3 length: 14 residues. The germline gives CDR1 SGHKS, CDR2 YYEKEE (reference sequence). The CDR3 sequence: CASSRDSYTGELFF. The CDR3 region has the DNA TGTGCCAGCAGCAGGGACAGCTACACCGGGGAGCTGTTTTTT.

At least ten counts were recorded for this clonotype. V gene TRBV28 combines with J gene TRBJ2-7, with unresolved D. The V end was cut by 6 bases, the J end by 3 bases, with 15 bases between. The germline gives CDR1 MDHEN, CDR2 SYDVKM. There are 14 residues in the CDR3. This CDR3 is CASRKVRYGYEQYF. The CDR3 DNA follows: TGTGCCAGCAGAAAAGTCCGGTACGGCTACGAGCAGTACTTC.

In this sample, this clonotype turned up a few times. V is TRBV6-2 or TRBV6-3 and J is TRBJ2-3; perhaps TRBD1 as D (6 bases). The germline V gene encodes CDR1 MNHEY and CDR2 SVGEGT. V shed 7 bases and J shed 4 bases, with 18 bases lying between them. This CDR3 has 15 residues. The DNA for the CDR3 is TGTGCCAGCACCGACTGGGACAAATCCCCAGATACGCAGTATTTT. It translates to CASTDWDKSPDTQYF.

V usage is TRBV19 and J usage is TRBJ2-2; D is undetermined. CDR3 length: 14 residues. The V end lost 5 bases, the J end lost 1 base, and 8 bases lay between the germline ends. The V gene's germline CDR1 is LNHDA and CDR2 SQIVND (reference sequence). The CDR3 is CASSAAENTGELFF. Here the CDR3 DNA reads TGTGCCAGTAGTGCGGCAGAGAACACCGGGGAGCTGTTTTTT.

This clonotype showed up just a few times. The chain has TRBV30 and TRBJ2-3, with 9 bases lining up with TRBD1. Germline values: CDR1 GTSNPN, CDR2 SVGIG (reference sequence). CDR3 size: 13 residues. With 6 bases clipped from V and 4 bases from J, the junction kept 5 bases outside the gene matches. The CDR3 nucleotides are TGTGCCTGTTGGGACAGGGCCGCAGATACGCAGTATTTT. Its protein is CACWDRAADTQYF.

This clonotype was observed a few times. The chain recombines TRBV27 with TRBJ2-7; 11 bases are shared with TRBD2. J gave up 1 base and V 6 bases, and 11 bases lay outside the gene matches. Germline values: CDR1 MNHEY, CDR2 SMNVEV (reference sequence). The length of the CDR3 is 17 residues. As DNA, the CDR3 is TGTGCCAGCAGCGCGTTAGCGATAGCGGGAGGGTCCTACGAGCAGTACTTC. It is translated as CASSALAIAGGSYEQYF.

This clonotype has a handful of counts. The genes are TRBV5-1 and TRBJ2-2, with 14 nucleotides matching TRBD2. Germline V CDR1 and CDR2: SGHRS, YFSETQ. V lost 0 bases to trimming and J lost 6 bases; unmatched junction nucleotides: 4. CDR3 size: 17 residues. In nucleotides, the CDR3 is TGCGCCAGCAGCTTGGTGTCGACTAGCGGGGGGGCCGGGGAGCTGTTTTTT. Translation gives CASSLVSTSGGAGELFF.

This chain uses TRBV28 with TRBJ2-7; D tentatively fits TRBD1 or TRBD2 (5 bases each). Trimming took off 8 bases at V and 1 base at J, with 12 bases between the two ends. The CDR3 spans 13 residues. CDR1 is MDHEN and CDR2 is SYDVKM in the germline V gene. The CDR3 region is CASFGTVSYEQYF. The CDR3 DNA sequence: TGTGCCAGCTTCGGGACGGTATCCTACGAGCAGTACTTC. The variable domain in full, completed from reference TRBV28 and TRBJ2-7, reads DVKVTQSSRYLVKRTGEKVFLECVQDMDHENMFWYRQDPGLGLRLIYFSYDVKMKEKGDIPEGYSVSREKKERFSLILESASTNQTSMYLCASFGTVSYEQYFGPGTRLTVT.

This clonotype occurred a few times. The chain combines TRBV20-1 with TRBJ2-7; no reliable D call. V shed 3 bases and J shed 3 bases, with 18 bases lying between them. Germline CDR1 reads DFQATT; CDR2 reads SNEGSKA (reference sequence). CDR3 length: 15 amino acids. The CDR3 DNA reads TGCAGTGCTAGGGATCCATCTCTCGATGTCTACGAGCAGTACTTC. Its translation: CSARDPSLDVYEQYF.

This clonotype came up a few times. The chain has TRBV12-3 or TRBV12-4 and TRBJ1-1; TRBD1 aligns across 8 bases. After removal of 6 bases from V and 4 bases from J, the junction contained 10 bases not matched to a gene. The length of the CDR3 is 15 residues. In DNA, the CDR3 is TGTGCCAGCAGCCCCGTGGACAGGGCGGTCACTGAAGCTTTCTTT. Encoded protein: CASSPVDRAVTEAFF.

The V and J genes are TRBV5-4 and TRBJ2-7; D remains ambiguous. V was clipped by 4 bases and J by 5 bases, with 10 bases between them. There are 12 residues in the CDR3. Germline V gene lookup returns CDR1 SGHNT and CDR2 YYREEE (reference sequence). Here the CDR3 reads CASSHTYDEQYF. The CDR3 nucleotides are TGTGCCAGCAGCCATACATACGACGAGCAGTACTTC.

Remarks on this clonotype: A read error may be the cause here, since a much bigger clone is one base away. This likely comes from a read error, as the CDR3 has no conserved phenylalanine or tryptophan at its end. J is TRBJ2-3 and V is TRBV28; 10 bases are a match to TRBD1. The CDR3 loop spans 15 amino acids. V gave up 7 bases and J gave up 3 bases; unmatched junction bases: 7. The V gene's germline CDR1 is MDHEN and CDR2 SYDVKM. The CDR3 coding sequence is TGTGCCAGCAAGCAGACAGGGGGCTGGACAGATACGCAGTATCTT. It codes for CASKQTGGWTDTQYL.

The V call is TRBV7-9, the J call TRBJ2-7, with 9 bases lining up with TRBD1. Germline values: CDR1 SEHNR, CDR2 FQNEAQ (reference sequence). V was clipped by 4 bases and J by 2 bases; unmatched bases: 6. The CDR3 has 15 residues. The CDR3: CASSSWDRVPYEQYF. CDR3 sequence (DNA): TGTGCCAGCAGCTCGTGGGACAGGGTTCCCTACGAGCAGTACTTC.

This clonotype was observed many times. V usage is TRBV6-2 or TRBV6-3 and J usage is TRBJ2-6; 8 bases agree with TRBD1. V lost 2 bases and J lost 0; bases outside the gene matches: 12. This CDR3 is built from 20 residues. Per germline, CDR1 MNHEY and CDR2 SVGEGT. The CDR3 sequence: CASSYIRQGSTFSGANVLTF. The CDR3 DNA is TGTGCCAGCAGTTACATACGACAGGGGTCAACCTTCTCTGGGGCCAACGTCCTGACTTTC.

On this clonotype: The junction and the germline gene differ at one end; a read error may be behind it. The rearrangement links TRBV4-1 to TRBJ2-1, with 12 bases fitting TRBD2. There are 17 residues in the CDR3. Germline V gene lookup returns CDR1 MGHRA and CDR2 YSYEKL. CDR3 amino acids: CASSQTSGGPSYHEQFF. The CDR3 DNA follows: TGCGCCAGCAGCCAAACTAGCGGGGGGCCCTCCTACCATGAGCAGTTCTTC.

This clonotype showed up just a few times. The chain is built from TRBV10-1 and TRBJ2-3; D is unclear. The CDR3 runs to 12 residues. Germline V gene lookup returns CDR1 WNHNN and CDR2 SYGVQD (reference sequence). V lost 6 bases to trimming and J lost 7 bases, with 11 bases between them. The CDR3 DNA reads TGCGCCAGCAGCGACTTGGAGAATACGCAGTATTTT. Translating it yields CASSDLENTQYF.

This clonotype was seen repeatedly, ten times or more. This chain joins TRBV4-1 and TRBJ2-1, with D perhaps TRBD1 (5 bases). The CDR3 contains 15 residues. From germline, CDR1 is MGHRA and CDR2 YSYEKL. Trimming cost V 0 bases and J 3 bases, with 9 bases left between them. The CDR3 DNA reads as TGCGCCAGCAGCCAAGAGGGCAGGGACTACAATGAGCAGTTCTTC. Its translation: CASSQEGRDYNEQFF.

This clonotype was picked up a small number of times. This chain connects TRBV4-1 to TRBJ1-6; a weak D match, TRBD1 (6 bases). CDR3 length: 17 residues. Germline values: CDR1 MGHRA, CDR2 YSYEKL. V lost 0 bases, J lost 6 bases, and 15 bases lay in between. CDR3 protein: CASSQDSSRGGNSPLHF. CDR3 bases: TGCGCCAGCAGCCAAGATTCCAGCAGGGGAGGTAATTCACCCCTCCACTTT.

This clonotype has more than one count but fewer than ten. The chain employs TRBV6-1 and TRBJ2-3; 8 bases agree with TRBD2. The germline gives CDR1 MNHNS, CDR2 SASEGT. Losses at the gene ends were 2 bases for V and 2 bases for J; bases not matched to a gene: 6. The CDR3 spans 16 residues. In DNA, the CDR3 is TGTGCCAGCAGTGAATGGACTAGCCCTAACACAGATACGCAGTATTTT. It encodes CASSEWTSPNTDTQYF.